Listed here are 20 T cell receptor beta chains from one sample, sequenced in a study of cytomegalovirus exposure and HLA in healthy donors (dated by TCRdb to 2016 to 2017). The library was built by means of the immunoSEQ multiplex PCR assay. This immuneACCESS table, as held by TCRdb, lists in-frame sequences with V and J called but not all clones. Of the missing ones, under half trace to an unresolved V gene in checked studies; the others have no known cause. The sample profile shows tens of thousands of clones; around 90% of them were found once. The ten biggest clones cover 1% to 1.5% of the sample. Material for sequencing was PBMCs. The receptors were sampled from a woman aged 18-29 years in good health and CMV-seronegative.

This chain uses TRBV13 with TRBJ2-1; 14 nucleotides line up with TRBD2. Per germline, CDR1 PRHDT and CDR2 FYEKMQ (reference sequence). The CDR3 sequence is 16 residues long. J was trimmed by 15 bases and V by 6 bases; bases with no gene match: 16. Written as DNA, the CDR3 is TGTGCCAGCAGTCCCAACACCGGGACTAGCGGGAGTTGGCGGTTCTTC. This encodes CASSPNTGTSGSWRFF.

The CDR3 DNA is TGCGCCAGCAGCTTCCGGAGCGGGGAACAAGAGACCCAGTACTTC. It specifies CASSFRSGEQETQYF. V usage is TRBV5-1 and J usage is TRBJ2-5; 7 positions match TRBD2. The germline gives CDR1 SGHRS, CDR2 YFSETQ. CDR3 length equals 15 residues. The V segment lost 2 bases and the J segment 2 bases; nucleotides outside the gene matches: 6.

The J gene is TRBJ2-7, the V gene TRBV7-2; possible D gene TRBD1, 6 bases. The V gene lost 5 bases and the J gene lost 0 bases, with 14 bases spanning the gap. CDR3 length: 15 residues. Germline CDR1 SGHTA, CDR2 FQGNSA. CDR3 sequence reads: CASSPSGTLSYEQYF. The CDR3 region has the DNA TGTGCCAGCAGCCCCTCCGGGACACTCTCCTACGAGCAGTACTTC. Variable domain in full (rest from reference TRBV7-2 and TRBJ2-7): GAGVSQSPSNKVTEKGKDVELRCDPISGHTALYWYRQSLGQGLEFLIYFQGNSAPDKSGLPSDRFSAERTGGSVSTLTIQRTQQEDSAVYLCASSPSGTLSYEQYFGPGTRLTVT.

This clone was observed once. This rearrangement joins TRBV18 to TRBJ2-7, with 9 bases aligning to TRBD1. This CDR3 comprises 15 residues. V lost 2 bases to trimming and J lost 2 bases; unmatched junction nucleotides: 4. From germline, CDR1 is KGHSH and CDR2 LQKENI. The CDR3 DNA follows: TGTGCCAGCTCACCAGGAGGACAGGGGCCCTACGAGCAGTACTTC. Protein sequence: CASSPGGQGPYEQYF.

The chain joins TRBV12-5 to TRBJ1-3, with D perhaps matching TRBD1 (5 bases). The CDR3 consists of 16 residues. Trimming cost V 1 base and J 0 bases, with 10 bases left between them. Per germline, CDR1 LGHNT and CDR2 FRNRAP. CDR3 sequence (DNA): TGTGCTAGTGGTTTGGGACAGACCTACTCTGGAAACACCATATATTTT. It encodes CASGLGQTYSGNTIYF.

In DNA, the CDR3 is TGTGCCAGCAGTTTCGGTTCCAGCGTAAACTATGGCTACACCTTC. Residues: CASSFGSSVNYGYTF. The chain links TRBV28 to TRBJ1-2; unclear D gene. The CDR3 extends over 15 amino acids. Trimming shortened V by 3 bases and J by 2 bases, and 13 bases separated the two germline ends. Germline CDR1 is MDHEN and CDR2 is SYDVKM.

J is TRBJ1-2 and V is TRBV2; D is unresolved. The CDR3 sequence is 13 residues long. The germline gives CDR1 SNHLY, CDR2 FYNNEI. Between the trimmed V and J ends, which lost 2 bases and 14 bases, there was a span of 18 bases. CDR3 region: CASSETHSLSGTF. DNA of the CDR3: TGTGCCAGCAGTGAAACTCACTCTCTGTCAGGAACCTTC.

This clone is a singleton in its sample. This rearrangement joins TRBV30 to TRBJ2-5, with a weak D call TRBD1 (5 bases). The CDR3 runs 16 residues. CDR1 GTSNPN and CDR2 SVGIG come from the germline V gene (reference sequence). V lost 0 bases and J 4 bases, leaving 18 bases between the germline ends. The CDR3 DNA is TGTGCCTGGAGTGTCAGTTACAGGAACATGGGAGAGACCCAGTACTTC. Residues: CAWSVSYRNMGETQYF.

This rearrangement joins TRBV2 to TRBJ1-1; 7 positions match TRBD1. Losses at the gene ends were 10 bases for V and 1 base for J; bases not matched to a gene: 9. The germline V gene has CDR1 SNHLY and CDR2 FYNNEI. This CDR3 comprises 14 residues. The CDR3, as DNA: TGTGCCACCCTGTTGAGGGGGCAGAACACTGAAGCTTTCTTT. Protein product: CATLLRGQNTEAFF.

The chain couples TRBV6-6 to TRBJ1-1; 8 nucleotides line up with TRBD1. The CDR3 loop spans 16 amino acids. Germline loops: CDR1 MNHNY, CDR2 SVGAGI (reference sequence). The ends lost 0 bases at V and 0 bases at J; junction bases unmatched: 3. The CDR3 is CASSYSRQGMNTEAFF. CDR3 DNA sequence: TGTGCCAGCAGTTACTCGAGACAGGGGATGAACACTGAAGCTTTCTTT.

This chain uses TRBV12-5 with TRBJ2-2, with 11 bases identical to TRBD2. This CDR3 is built from 16 residues. CDR1 and CDR2 from the germline V gene are LGHNT and FRNRAP. V dropped 5 bases and J dropped 4; count of bases not matched to a gene: 6. DNA of the CDR3: TGTGCTAGTGGTCCCGGGACTAGCGGAACCACCGGGGAGCTGTTTTTT. It encodes CASGPGTSGTTGELFF.

The rearrangement uses TRBV28 and TRBJ2-5; 15 bases are a match to TRBD2. Germline-derived CDR1 and CDR2 are MDHEN and SYDVKM. The trim removed 4 bases at V and 5 bases at J, leaving 11 bases unmatched. This CDR3 contains 18 residues. Here the CDR3 reads CASSSSGLAGGPQETQYF. CDR3 coding DNA: TGTGCCAGCAGTTCGTCTGGACTAGCGGGAGGGCCCCAGGAGACCCAGTACTTC.

The chain is built from TRBV6-5 and TRBJ1-2, with D perhaps matching TRBD1 (6 bases). Germline CDR1 is MNHEY and CDR2 is SVGAGI. This CDR3 is 14 amino acids long. V lost 5 bases, J lost 6 bases, and 16 bases lay in between. CDR3 residues: CASSPGGGADGYTF. The DNA of the CDR3 is TGTGCCAGCAGTCCGGGGGGGGGCGCAGATGGCTACACCTTC.

The chain has TRBV27 and TRBJ2-2; weak D call: TRBD2 (6 bases). CDR3 size: 16 residues. Trimming removed 7 bases at V and 3 bases at J, with 18 bases between. Germline V gene data show CDR1 as MNHEY and CDR2 as SMNVEV (reference sequence). CDR3 DNA sequence: TGTGCCAGCAACCTCGGGGGTTTAAGGGACACCGGGGAGCTGTTTTTT. Translated, it gives CASNLGGLRDTGELFF.

The chain carries TRBV27 and TRBJ2-3; D is unresolved. The V gene lost 9 bases and the J gene lost 6 bases, with 13 bases spanning the gap. This CDR3 is 12 amino acids long. The germline V gene encodes CDR1 MNHEY and CDR2 SMNVEV (reference sequence). The CDR3 DNA reads as TGTGCCAGTTCCCACGCGTACGATACGCAGTATTTT. It is translated as CASSHAYDTQYF.

The genes are TRBV12-5 and TRBJ2-7; D ambiguous. Between the trimmed V and J ends, which lost 6 bases and 3 bases, there was a span of 15 bases. This CDR3 has 14 residues. Germline V CDR1 and CDR2: LGHNT, FRNRAP. The CDR3 coding sequence is TGTGCTAGTGGCCCGAATAGCATGGGCTACGAGCAGTACTTC. Amino acid sequence: CASGPNSMGYEQYF.

The chain combines TRBV7-3 with TRBJ2-5, with TRBD2 as a possible D gene (5 bases). CDR1 and CDR2 from the germline V gene are SGHTA and FQGTGA. V was shortened by 1 base and J by 1 base, with 10 bases between the two germline ends. The CDR3 consists of 15 residues. CDR3: CASSLSGGSQETQYF. CDR3 nucleotides: TGTGCCAGCAGCTTAAGTGGCGGGTCCCAAGAGACCCAGTACTTC.

The chain links TRBV25-1 to TRBJ2-7; D is perhaps TRBD1 (6 bases). Germline-derived CDR1 and CDR2 are MGHDK and SYGVNS. V was pared by 2 bases and J by 6 bases, with 14 bases between. The CDR3 is made up of 14 amino acids. This CDR3 is CASSEGQGWREQYF. The CDR3 nucleotides read TGTGCCAGCAGTGAAGGCCAGGGGTGGCGCGAGCAGTACTTC.

V and J are TRBV9 and TRBJ1-3; a weak D match, TRBD1 (6 bases). V lost 4 bases and J lost 0, with 11 bases in between. The CDR3 is 15 amino acids. Germline V lookup: CDR1 SGDLS, CDR2 YYNGEE. The CDR3 reads CASSPGQLSGNTIYF. For the CDR3, the DNA is TGTGCCAGCAGCCCCGGACAGCTCTCTGGAAACACCATATATTTT.

With regard to this clone: At one end, the junction sequence differs from germline, possibly due to a read error. The CDR3 reads CASSPGGFGSTF. Written as DNA, the CDR3 is TGTGCCAGCAGCCCCGGAGGGTTCGGCTCCACCTTC. This rearrangement joins TRBV28 to TRBJ1-2; no definite D call. This CDR3 is built from 12 residues. Germline loops: CDR1 MDHEN, CDR2 SYDVKM.